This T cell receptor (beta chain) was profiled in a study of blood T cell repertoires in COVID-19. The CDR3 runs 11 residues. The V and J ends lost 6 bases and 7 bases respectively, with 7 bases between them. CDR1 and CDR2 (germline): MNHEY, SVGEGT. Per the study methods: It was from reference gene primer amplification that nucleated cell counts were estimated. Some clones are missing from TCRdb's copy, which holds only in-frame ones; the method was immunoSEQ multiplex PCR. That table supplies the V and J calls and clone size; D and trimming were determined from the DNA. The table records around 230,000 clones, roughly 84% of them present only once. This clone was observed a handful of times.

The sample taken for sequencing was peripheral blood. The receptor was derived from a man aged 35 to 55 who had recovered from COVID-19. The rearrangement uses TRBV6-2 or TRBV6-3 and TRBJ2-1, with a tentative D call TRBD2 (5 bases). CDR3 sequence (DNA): TGTGCCAGCAGCGAGGGTAATGAGCAGTTCTTC. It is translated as CASSEGNEQFF.